What follows are 21 T cell receptor beta chains derived from one specimen sequenced in a study of OX40 agonist ivuxolimab in advanced cancers. To prepare the library, the immunoSEQ multiplex PCR assay was applied. TCRdb provides this immuneACCESS table in a form limited to in-frame rearrangements. Some clones are lacking; in checked studies, under half of them reflect an unresolved V gene, and why the rest are absent is not known. For this sample the table gives 60,000 to 75,000 clones, of which approximately 88% were detected only once. The ten largest clonotypes hold 7.9% of the sample. The sequencing here drew on CD4+ or CD8+ T cells sorted from blood, taken in a trial of the OX40 agonist ivuxolimab. Every receptor here comes from an adult with an advanced solid tumor such as melanoma, head and neck, liver or kidney cancer.

This chain links TRBV10-3 with TRBJ2-1; TRBD2 matches 9 bases. Germline V gene lookup returns CDR1 ENHRY and CDR2 SYGVKD. With 7 bases clipped from V and 6 bases from J, the junction kept 7 bases outside the gene matches. This CDR3 region has 14 residues. The CDR3 reads CAIKVREGPNEQFF. The CDR3 DNA is TGTGCCATCAAGGTGCGGGAGGGGCCCAATGAGCAGTTCTTC.

This chain connects TRBV19 to TRBJ2-5, with 13 bases lining up with TRBD2. The V gene end was trimmed by 1 base and the J gene end by 6 bases; junction bases not matched to a gene: 5. Germline lookup yields CDR1 LNHDA and CDR2 SQIVND (reference sequence). The CDR3 covers 16 residues. CDR3 residues: CASSIGLAGGRKTQYF. The CDR3, as DNA: TGTGCCAGTAGTATAGGACTAGCGGGAGGTAGGAAGACCCAGTACTTC.

This chain uses TRBV5-4 with TRBJ2-5, with D tentatively TRBD1 (6 bases). Near its end, the DNA agrees better with TRBJ2-7, so the J call may be wrong. Germline loops: CDR1 SGHNT, CDR2 YYREEE (reference sequence). The CDR3 sequence is 15 residues long. CDR3 nucleotides: TGTGCCAGCAGCATTCACCCGACAGGAACCTACGAGCAGTACTTC. Protein: CASSIHPTGTYEQYF.

The V and J genes are TRBV7-2 and TRBJ1-4; D uncertain. Germline V lookup: CDR1 SGHTA, CDR2 FQGNSA. The CDR3 contains 17 residues. V lost 0 bases, J lost 6 bases, and 17 bases lay in between. The CDR3 here is CASSLALRARADEKLFF. Written as DNA, the CDR3 is TGTGCCAGCAGCTTAGCCCTCCGGGCCCGGGCGGATGAAAAACTGTTTTTT.

V and J are TRBV20-1 and TRBJ1-2; D is perhaps TRBD1 (6 bases). The CDR3 runs 11 residues. Trimming pared 2 bases from V and 10 bases from J, leaving 11 bases between. Germline-derived CDR1 and CDR2 are DFQATT and SNEGSKA (reference sequence). The DNA for the CDR3 is TGCAGTGCTAGAAGAGACAGGATCTACACCTTC. It translates to CSARRDRIYTF.

This chain links TRBV6-5 with TRBJ1-2, with TRBD1 matching over 10 bases. Trimming at V came to 5 bases and at J to 4 bases, leaving 7 bases not matched to a gene. The CDR3 is 15 residues long. Germline CDR1 and CDR2: MNHEY and SVGAGI. The CDR3 here is CASSRGQGIGYGYTF. DNA for the CDR3: TGTGCCAGCAGTCGGGGACAGGGGATTGGCTATGGCTACACCTTC.

This chain links TRBV7-9 with TRBJ2-5; D is unclear. CDR1 and CDR2 from the germline V gene are SEHNR and FQNEAQ (reference sequence). The CDR3 covers 16 residues. The V and J ends lost 1 base and 5 bases respectively, with 17 bases between them. In nucleotides, the CDR3 is TGTGCCAGCAGCTTAGGGTCGGCTACGCTCATGGAGACCCAGTACTTC. It codes for CASSLGSATLMETQYF.

This clone was observed many times. The V gene is TRBV30, the J gene TRBJ1-3; 7 nucleotides agree with TRBD1. Germline values: CDR1 GTSNPN, CDR2 SVGIG (reference sequence). This CDR3 is built from 14 residues. J lost 3 bases, V lost 8 bases, and 10 bases had no gene match. CDR3 protein: CAGIRDSFGNTIYF. The CDR3 DNA follows: TGTGCCGGAATCCGGGACAGCTTTGGAAACACCATATATTTT.

The DNA for the CDR3 is TGTGCCAGCAGTGAGGGTAATGAGCAGTTCTTC. It encodes CASSEGNEQFF. The chain combines TRBV6-5 with TRBJ2-1; D might be TRBD2 (5 bases). Germline lookup yields CDR1 MNHEY and CDR2 SVGAGI. Trimming left V 5 bases short and J 7 bases short, with 6 bases between. CDR3 size: 11 residues.

V and J are TRBV27 and TRBJ2-3; 7 bases map to TRBD1. The CDR3 consists of 14 residues. The germline V gene has CDR1 MNHEY and CDR2 SMNVEV (reference sequence). The trim removed 7 bases at V and 2 bases at J, leaving 6 bases unmatched. The chain's CDR3 is CASTRDRATDTQYF. CDR3 coding DNA: TGTGCCAGCACCCGGGACAGAGCCACAGATACGCAGTATTTT.

The rearrangement uses TRBV7-9 and TRBJ1-2; the match to TRBD1 covers 11 bases. V shed 4 bases and J 5 bases; nucleotides not matched to a gene: 6. The V gene's germline CDR1 is SEHNR and CDR2 FQNEAQ (reference sequence). The CDR3 runs 15 residues. For the CDR3, the DNA is TGTGCCAGCAGCTCCCGGGACAGGGGGTATTATGGCTACACCTTC. This gives the protein CASSSRDRGYYGYTF.

V gene TRBV5-4 combines with J gene TRBJ2-7; D is ambiguous. V lost 1 base, J lost 0 bases, and 8 bases lay in between. This CDR3 contains 14 residues. Germline V CDR1 and CDR2: SGHNT, YYREEE (reference sequence). CDR3 nucleotide sequence: TGTGCCAGCAGCTTGTATCAGAACTCCTACGAGCAGTACTTC. Its protein is CASSLYQNSYEQYF. Together with reference TRBV5-4 and TRBJ2-7, the CDR3 gives the full variable domain: ETGVTQSPTHLIKTRGQQVTLRCSSQSGHNTVSWYQQALGQGPQFIFQYYREEENGRGNFPPRFSGLQFPNYSSELNVNALELDDSALYLCASSLYQNSYEQYFGPGTRLTVT.

V usage is TRBV27 and J usage is TRBJ1-6, with D tentatively TRBD1 (6 bases). Per germline, CDR1 MNHEY and CDR2 SMNVEV (reference sequence). This CDR3 has 15 residues. Trimming shortened V by 0 bases and J by 4 bases, and 7 bases separated the two germline ends. The CDR3 region is CASSLSDSYNSPLHF. The CDR3 nucleotides are TGTGCCAGCAGTTTATCGGACAGTTATAATTCACCCCTCCACTTT.

In this sample, this clone turned up once. The chain is built from TRBV5-5 and TRBJ1-1; 9 positions match TRBD1. The V and J ends lost 4 bases and 5 bases, in that order; junction bases with no gene match: 9. The CDR3 is made up of 15 amino acids. Germline V gene lookup returns CDR1 SGHKS and CDR2 YYEKEE (reference sequence). CDR3 sequence: CASSKAQGARTEAFF. DNA of the CDR3: TGTGCCAGCAGCAAAGCACAGGGGGCGAGAACTGAAGCTTTCTTT.

This chain joins TRBV6-5 and TRBJ2-7, with D perhaps matching TRBD2 (6 bases). CDR1 and CDR2 from the germline V gene are MNHEY and SVGAGI. The CDR3 runs 14 residues. The V gene lost 7 bases and the J gene lost 7 bases, with 20 bases spanning the gap. DNA of the CDR3: TGTGCCAGCACCCTCCGAACCGGGGGAGTTGAGCAGTACTTC. This gives the protein CASTLRTGGVEQYF.

For this clone: Other nucleotide sequences from this sample produce the same CDR3. This chain connects TRBV10-3 to TRBJ2-5; possible D gene TRBD2, 5 bases. The CDR3 has 14 residues. Trimming took 0 bases from V and 5 from J, leaving 10 bases between them. Germline V lookup: CDR1 ENHRY, CDR2 SYGVKD. CDR3 protein: CAISESGSVETQYF. CDR3 bases: TGTGCCATCAGTGAGTCGGGTAGCGTTGAGACCCAGTACTTC.

The J gene is TRBJ2-5, the V gene TRBV6-6, with D unclear. Per the germline V gene, CDR1 is MNHNY and CDR2 is SVGAGI (reference sequence). With 2 bases removed from V and 5 bases from J, the gap between germline ends came to 3 bases. The CDR3 contains 11 residues. The CDR3 region is CASSYGETQYF. CDR3 coding DNA: TGTGCCAGCAGTTACGGGGAGACCCAGTACTTC.

The J gene is TRBJ1-1, the V gene TRBV5-4; D not certain. The CDR3 runs to 14 residues. Germline loops: CDR1 SGHNT, CDR2 YYREEE (reference sequence). The ends were cut back, 1 base at V and 5 bases at J, with 12 bases in the middle. In DNA form, the CDR3 reads TGTGCCAGCAGCTTGTCCCCTTATACAACTGAAGCTTTCTTT. It specifies CASSLSPYTTEAFF. The full variable domain, completed using reference TRBV5-4 and TRBJ1-1, is ETGVTQSPTHLIKTRGQQVTLRCSSQSGHNTVSWYQQALGQGPQFIFQYYREEENGRGNFPPRFSGLQFPNYSSELNVNALELDDSALYLCASSLSPYTTEAFFGQGTRLTVV.

The chain couples TRBV11-3 to TRBJ2-2; D is uncertain. The CDR3 spans 14 residues. CDR1 and CDR2 from the germline V gene are SGHNT and YENEEA. V was shortened by 0 bases and J by 2 bases, with 4 bases between the two germline ends. CDR3 sequence (DNA): TGTGCCAGCAGCTTAGAACTAAACACCGGGGAGCTGTTTTTT. Encoded protein: CASSLELNTGELFF.

The chain has TRBV9 and TRBJ2-2; D assignment may be TRBD1 or TRBD2 (5 bases each). There are 15 residues in the CDR3. Germline assignment: CDR1 SGDLS and CDR2 YYNGEE. V lost 4 bases and J lost 2, with 12 bases in between. The DNA of the CDR3 is TGTGCCAGCAGCTCCACGGGGCCTAACACCGGGGAGCTGTTTTTT. This encodes CASSSTGPNTGELFF.

V is TRBV4-1 and J is TRBJ1-2; D is possibly TRBD1 (6 bases). Germline CDR1 MGHRA, CDR2 YSYEKL. The CDR3 is 14 amino acids. Trimming cost V 4 bases and J 0 bases, with 9 bases left between them. CDR3 sequence (DNA): TGCGCCAGCAGCCGGGGACACGCTAACTATGGCTACACCTTC. It specifies CASSRGHANYGYTF.